This TCR beta chain was captured in a study of regulatory T cells in long-lasting Graves disease. General study results and limits: Persistent patients shared more public clonotypes (roughly 3,000) than newly diagnosed patients (966). Patients with persistent disease showed a bias toward TRBV28, TRBJ1-2 and TRBJ2-5. Persistent Graves' patients showed a TCR diversity that was lower than that of newly diagnosed ones.

Time point reported: persistent/refractory GD, antithyroid drugs over 5 years with positive TRAb. PBMC-extracted RNA yielded the TCR library. Peripheral blood, 8.5 to 10 milliliters per patient, was collected in EDTA tubes. This clonotype was recorded a few times. Antigen specificity is unknown. Relying on iRepertoire HTBI primers and Arm-PCR of CDR3 regions, the team built TCR beta libraries. TCRdb reanalysed the multiplex PCR reads using MiXCR and keeps one entry per CDR3 protein. The sample yields some 450,000 distinct CDR3 sequences, 23% seen once. CDR3 length equals 15 residues. The V gene's germline CDR1 is SGHAT and CDR2 FQNNGV. V lost 6 bases and J 3 bases, leaving 18 bases between the germline ends.

The specimen comprised peripheral blood mononuclear cells (PBMCs), sampled when the disease was refractory, from a patient treated with antithyroid drugs. This receptor was identified in a female donor with Graves disease. The chain is built from TRBV11-2 and TRBJ2-7, with D possibly being TRBD1 (6 bases). The CDR3 nucleotides read TGTGCCAGCAGAGTTAGTGGTAGGGGGTTCTACGAGCAGTACTTC. Its translation: CASRVSGRGFYEQYF.